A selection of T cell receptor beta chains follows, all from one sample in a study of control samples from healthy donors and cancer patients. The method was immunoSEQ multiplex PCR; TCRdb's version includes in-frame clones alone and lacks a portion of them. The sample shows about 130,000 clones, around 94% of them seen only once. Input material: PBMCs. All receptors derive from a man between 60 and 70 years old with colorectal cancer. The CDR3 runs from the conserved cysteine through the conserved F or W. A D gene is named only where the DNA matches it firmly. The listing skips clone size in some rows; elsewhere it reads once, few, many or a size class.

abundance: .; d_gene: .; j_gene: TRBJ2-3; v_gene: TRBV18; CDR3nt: TGTGCCAGCTCACCCCAACAGGAAAGCACAGATACGCAGTATTTT; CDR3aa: CASSPQQESTDTQYF
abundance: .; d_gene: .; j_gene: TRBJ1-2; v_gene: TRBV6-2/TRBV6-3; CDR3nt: TGTGCCAGCAGTTACGGGGTCAGGGGTAAAGGCTACACCTTC; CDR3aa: CASSYGVRGKGYTF
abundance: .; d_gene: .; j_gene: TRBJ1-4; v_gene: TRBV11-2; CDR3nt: TGTGCCAGCAGCCAGGGGACCAAGGGAACTAATGAAAAACTGTTTTTT; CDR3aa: CASSQGTKGTNEKLFF
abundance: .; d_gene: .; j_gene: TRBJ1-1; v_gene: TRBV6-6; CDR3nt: TGTGCCAGCAGCCGGCAAGCAAACACTGAAGCTTTCTTT; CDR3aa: CASSRQANTEAFF
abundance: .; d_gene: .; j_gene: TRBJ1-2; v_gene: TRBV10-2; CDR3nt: TGCGCCAGCAGTGAGCGTAGAATTTCCCATGGCTACACCTTC; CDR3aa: CASSERRISHGYTF
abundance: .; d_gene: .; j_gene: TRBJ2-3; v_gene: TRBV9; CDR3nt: TGTGCCAGCAGCCCTGATAAGGATACGCAGTATTTT; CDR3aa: CASSPDKDTQYF
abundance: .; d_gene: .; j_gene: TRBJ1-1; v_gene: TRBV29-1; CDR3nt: TGCAGCGTTGAAGATCGGCCGTCAAAAGCTTTCTTT; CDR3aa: CSVEDRPSKAFF
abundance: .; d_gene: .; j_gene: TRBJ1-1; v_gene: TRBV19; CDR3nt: TGTGCCAGCTCACCGGGACACCCTGAAGCTTTCTTT; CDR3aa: CASSPGHPEAFF
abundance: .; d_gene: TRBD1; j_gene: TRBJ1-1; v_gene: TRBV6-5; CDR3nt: TGTGCCAGCTTAACAGGACAGGGGCCGTACACTGAAGCTTTCTTT; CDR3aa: CASLTGQGPYTEAFF
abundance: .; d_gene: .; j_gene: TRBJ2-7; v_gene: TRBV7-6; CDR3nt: TGTGCCAGCAGCTTTAGGGCGATAGACGCCTACGAGCAGTACTTC; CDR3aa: CASSFRAIDAYEQYF
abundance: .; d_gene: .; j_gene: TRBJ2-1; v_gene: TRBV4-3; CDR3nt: TGCGCCAGCAGCCAAGATGAGACAGTCTACAATGAGCAGTTCTTC; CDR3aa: CASSQDETVYNEQFF
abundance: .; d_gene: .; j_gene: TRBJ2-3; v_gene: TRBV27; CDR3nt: TGTGCCAGCAGAACAAGGGCCCACAGGGTCGGAGATACGCAGTATTTT; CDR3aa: CASRTRAHRVGDTQYF
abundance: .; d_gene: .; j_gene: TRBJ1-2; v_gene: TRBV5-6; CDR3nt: TGTGCCAGCAGCCCAGGAGAAAACTATGGCTACACCTTC; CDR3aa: CASSPGENYGYTF
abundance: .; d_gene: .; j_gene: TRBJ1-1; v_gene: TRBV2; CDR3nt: TGTGCCAGCCACAGGGAGTTGAACACTGAAGCTTTCTTT; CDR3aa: CASHRELNTEAFF
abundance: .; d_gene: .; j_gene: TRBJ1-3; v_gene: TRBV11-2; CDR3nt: TGTGCCAGCAGCTTAGACAGGAGCTCTGGAAACACCATATATTTT; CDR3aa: CASSLDRSSGNTIYF
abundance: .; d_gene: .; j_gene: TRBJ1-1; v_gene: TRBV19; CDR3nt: TGTGCCAGTGCCTACAGGGACGCTGAAGCTTTCTTT; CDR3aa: CASAYRDAEAFF
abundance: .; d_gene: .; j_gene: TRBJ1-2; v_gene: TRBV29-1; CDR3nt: TGCAGCGTGGGGCGGATTGGGGACTATGGCTACACCTTC; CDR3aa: CSVGRIGDYGYTF
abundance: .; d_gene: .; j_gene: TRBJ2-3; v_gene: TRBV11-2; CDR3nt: TGTGCCAGCAGTTTAAGCCCCTCGGCCCCAGATACGCAGTATTTT; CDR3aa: CASSLSPSAPDTQYF
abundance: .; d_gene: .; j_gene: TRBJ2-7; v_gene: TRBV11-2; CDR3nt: TGTGCCAGCAGCTCGGGGACAGGACTAGGCTACGAGCAGTACTTC; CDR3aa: CASSSGTGLGYEQYF
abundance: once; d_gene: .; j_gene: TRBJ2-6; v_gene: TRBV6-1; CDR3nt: TGTGCCAGCAGTGAACCGTCCTCCGCGAGGGGGGCCAACGTCCTGACTTTC; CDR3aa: CASSEPSSARGANVLTF
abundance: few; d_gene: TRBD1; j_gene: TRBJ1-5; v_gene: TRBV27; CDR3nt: TGTGCCAGCAGCAATAAAGGGACAGCGAGGGATCAGCCCCAGCATTTT; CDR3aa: CASSNKGTARDQPQHF
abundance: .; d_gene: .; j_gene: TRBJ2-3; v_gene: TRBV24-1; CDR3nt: TGTGCCAGCAGGGTTTTCACAGATACGCAGTATTTT; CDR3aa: CASRVFTDTQYF
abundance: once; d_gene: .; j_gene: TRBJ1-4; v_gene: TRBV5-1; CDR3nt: TGCGCCAGCAGCTTGTGGGCTAATGAAAAACTGTTTTTT; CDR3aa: CASSLWANEKLFF
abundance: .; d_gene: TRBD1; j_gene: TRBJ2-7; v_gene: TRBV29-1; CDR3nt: TGCAGCGCATGGACAGGGAGCTCCTACGAGCAGTACTTC; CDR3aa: CSAWTGSSYEQYF
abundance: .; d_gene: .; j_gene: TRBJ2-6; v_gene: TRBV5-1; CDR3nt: TGCGCCAGCAGCCCCAAAAACCGGAGGGCGATAGCCGAGCCTGGGGCCAACGTCCTGACTTTC; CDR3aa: CASSPKNRRAIAEPGANVLTF
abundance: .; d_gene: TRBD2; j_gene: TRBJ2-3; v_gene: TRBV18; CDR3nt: TGTGCCAGCTCACCGGCGGGGGTCGGAACAGATACGCAGTATTTT; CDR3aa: CASSPAGVGTDTQYF
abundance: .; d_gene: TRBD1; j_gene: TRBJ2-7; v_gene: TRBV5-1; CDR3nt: TGCGCCAGCAGCTTGGGCAGGGGGCAGAACGAGCAGTACTTC; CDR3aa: CASSLGRGQNEQYF
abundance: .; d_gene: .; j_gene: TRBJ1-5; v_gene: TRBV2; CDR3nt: TGTGCCAGCAGTAAGGAGGCAAGGAATCAGCCCCAGCATTTT; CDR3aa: CASSKEARNQPQHF
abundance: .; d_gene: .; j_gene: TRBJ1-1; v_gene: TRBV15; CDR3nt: TGTGCCACCAGCAGAGGACAGTTAGACACTGAAGCTTTCTTT; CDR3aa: CATSRGQLDTEAFF
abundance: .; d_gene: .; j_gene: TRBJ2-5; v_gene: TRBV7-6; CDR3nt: TGTGCCAGCAGCTTAGGAGGTACGGCGGCCCAAGAGACCCAGTACTTC; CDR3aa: CASSLGGTAAQETQYF
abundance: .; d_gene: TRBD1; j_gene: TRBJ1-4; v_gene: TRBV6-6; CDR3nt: TGTGCCACAAAGGGACAGCTTGATGAAAAACTGTTTTTT; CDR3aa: CATKGQLDEKLFF
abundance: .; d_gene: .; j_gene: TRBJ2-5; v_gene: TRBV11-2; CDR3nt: TGTGCCAGCAGCTTACTGGCGGGAAGCCAAGAGACCCAGTACTTC; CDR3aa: CASSLLAGSQETQYF
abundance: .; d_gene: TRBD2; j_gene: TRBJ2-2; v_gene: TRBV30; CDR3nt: TGTGCCTCCACCGGGGGGGGCACCGGGGAGCTGTTTTTT; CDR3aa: CASTGGGTGELFF
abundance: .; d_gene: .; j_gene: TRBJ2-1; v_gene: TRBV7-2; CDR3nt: TGTGCCAGCAGCTTCCTACTGGCGGGGAGCTCCTACAATGAGCAGTTCTTC; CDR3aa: CASSFLLAGSSYNEQFF
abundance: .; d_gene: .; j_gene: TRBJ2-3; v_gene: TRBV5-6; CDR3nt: TGTGCCAGCAGCCCAGCGGCGAGCACAGATACGCAGTATTTT; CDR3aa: CASSPAASTDTQYF
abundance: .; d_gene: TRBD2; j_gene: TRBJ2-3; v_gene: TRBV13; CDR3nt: TGTGCCAGCAGCTTCTGGACTAGCGGGGGCCCTAGCACAGATACGCAGTATTTT; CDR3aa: CASSFWTSGGPSTDTQYF
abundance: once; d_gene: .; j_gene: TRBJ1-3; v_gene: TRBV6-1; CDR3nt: TGTGCCAGCAGTGCCAATCCAGGGGCGGGAGGAAACACCATATATTTT; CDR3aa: CASSANPGAGGNTIYF
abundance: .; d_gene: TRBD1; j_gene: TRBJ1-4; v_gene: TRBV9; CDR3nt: TGTGCCAGCAGCACCCTGACAGGGGGCCTTGAAAAACTGTTTTTT; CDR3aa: CASSTLTGGLEKLFF
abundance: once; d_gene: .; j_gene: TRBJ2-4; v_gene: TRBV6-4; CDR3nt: TGTGCCAGCAGTGCTACAGGGGGGGCAAGTCTAGGACAAAACATTCAGTACTTC; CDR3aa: CASSATGGASLGQNIQYF
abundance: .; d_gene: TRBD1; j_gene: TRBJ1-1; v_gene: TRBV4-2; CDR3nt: TGTGCCAGCAGCCAAGAGACAGGGAGGGACACTGAAGCTTTCTTT; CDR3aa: CASSQETGRDTEAFF
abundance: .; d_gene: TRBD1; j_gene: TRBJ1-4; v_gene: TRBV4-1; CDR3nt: TGCGCCAGCAGCCAAAACCCTACAGGGGGAATTGAAAAACTGTTTTTT; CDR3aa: CASSQNPTGGIEKLFF
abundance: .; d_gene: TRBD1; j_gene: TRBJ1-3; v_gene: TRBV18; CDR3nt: TGTGCCAGCTCACCGGGACAGGGAGACACCATATATTTT; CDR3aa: CASSPGQGDTIYF
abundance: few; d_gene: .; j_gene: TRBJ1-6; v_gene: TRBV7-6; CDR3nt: TGTGCCAGCAGCGTACAGAGCTCCTATAATTCACCCCTCCACTTT; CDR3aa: CASSVQSSYNSPLHF
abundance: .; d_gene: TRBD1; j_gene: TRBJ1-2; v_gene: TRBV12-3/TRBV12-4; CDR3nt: TGTGCCAGCAGTTTGACAGGGTCACATGGCTACACCTTC; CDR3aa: CASSLTGSHGYTF
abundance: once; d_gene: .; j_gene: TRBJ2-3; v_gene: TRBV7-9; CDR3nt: TGTGCCAGCAGCTCCCTTCCCCTTGGGGGTACAGATACGCAGTATTTT; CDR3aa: CASSSLPLGGTDTQYF
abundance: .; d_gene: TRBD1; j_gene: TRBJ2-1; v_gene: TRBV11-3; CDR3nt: TGTGCCAGCAGCCCCGGATCAGGGGGCGGTCAGCAGTTCTTC; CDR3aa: CASSPGSGGGQQFF
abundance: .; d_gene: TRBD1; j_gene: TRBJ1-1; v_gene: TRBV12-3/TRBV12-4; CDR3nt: TGTGCCAGCAGTCTCCTACAGGGGGAAGCTTTCTTT; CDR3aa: CASSLLQGEAFF
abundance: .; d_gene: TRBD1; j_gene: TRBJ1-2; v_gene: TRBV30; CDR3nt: TGTGCCTGGGGGGACAGGGTAAAAGACTATGGCTACACCTTC; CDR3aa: CAWGDRVKDYGYTF
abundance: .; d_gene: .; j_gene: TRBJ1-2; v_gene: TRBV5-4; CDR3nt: TGTGCCAGCAGCTCGGACGCCGCGACTAACTATGGCTACACCTTC; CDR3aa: CASSSDAATNYGYTF
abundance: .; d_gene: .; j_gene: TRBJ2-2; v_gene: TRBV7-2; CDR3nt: TGTGCCAGCAGCTTAGAAGGCGGATACACCGGGGAGCTGTTTTTT; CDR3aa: CASSLEGGYTGELFF
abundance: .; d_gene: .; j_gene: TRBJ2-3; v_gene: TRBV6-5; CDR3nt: TGTGCCAGCAACTCCGGAGGTACGCAGTATTTT; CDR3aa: CASNSGGTQYF
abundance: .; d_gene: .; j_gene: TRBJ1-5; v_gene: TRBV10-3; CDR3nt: TGTGCCATCAGTGGAACGGGCGGCAATCAGCCCCAGCATTTT; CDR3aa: CAISGTGGNQPQHF
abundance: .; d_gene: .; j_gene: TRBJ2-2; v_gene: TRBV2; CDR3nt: TGTGCCAGCAGGGTCCTAGCCGGGGAGCTGTTTTTT; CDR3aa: CASRVLAGELFF
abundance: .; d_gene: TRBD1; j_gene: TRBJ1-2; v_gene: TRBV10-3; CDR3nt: TGTGCCATCAGTGAGTCCCCAGGGGGCGAGTATGGCTACACCTTC; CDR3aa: CAISESPGGEYGYTF
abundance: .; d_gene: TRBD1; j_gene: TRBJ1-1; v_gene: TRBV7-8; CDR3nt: TGTGCCAGCAGCTTCGCAGGGGGGGACACTGAAGCTTTCTTT; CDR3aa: CASSFAGGDTEAFF
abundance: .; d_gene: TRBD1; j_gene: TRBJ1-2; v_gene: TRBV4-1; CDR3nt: TGCGCCAGCAGCCAAGAGCCGGGACAGCCTAGAGATGGCTACACCTTC; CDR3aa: CASSQEPGQPRDGYTF
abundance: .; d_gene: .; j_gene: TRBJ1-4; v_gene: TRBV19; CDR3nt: TGTGCCAGTAGTCCGTGGACAGATGAAAAACTGTTTTTT; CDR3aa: CASSPWTDEKLFF
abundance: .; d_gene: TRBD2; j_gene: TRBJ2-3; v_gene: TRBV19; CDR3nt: TGTGCCAGTAGTAGGTTGGACGGGGGGGCCTCTGGAGATACGCAGTATTTT; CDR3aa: CASSRLDGGASGDTQYF
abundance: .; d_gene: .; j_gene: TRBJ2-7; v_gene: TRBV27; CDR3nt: TGTGCCAGCAGTTCTGCGACTATATTCAGCGAGCAGTACTTC; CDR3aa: CASSSATIFSEQYF
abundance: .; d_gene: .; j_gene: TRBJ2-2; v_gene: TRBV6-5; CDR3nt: TGTGCCAGCAGGCTCTCCCAGGGGCAGATCGGGGAGCTGTTTTTT; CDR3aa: CASRLSQGQIGELFF